The clone carrying this T cell receptor beta chain showed up just a few times. What it binds is not known. The data originate from a study of blood T cells in healthy people across ages. Next came a second PCR, run for about 7 to 12 cycles, which used a sample-barcoded 5' primer along with a J-beta primer mix. MiXCR was run by TCRdb on the 5' RACE reads, yielding one entry per CDR3 protein. This table has some 560,000 distinct CDR3 sequences, 27% appearing once. Per the germline V gene, CDR1 is MNHEY and CDR2 is SVGAGI. V was clipped by 0 bases and J by 9 bases; unmatched bases: 13. CDR3 size: 18 residues. The study, taken as a whole, reports: PBMC samples, being unsorted, prevented any conclusive comparison of naive and antigen-experienced cells.

This sample was also put to use in a study of T cells of mothers and their children. As that study records: Using the M1S primer, the second PCR added sample barcodes along with 2-4 random nucleotides. Mothers gave over 9 million TCR beta CDR3 reads each, and children several million each. Whether related or unrelated, pairs show similar shaping of TCR recombination output by thymic selection.

Source material: blood. V gene TRBV6-5 combines with J gene TRBJ2-1, with 11 bases lining up with TRBD2. The TCR sequence derives from a boy aged 2 to 9 in good health. The CDR3 here is CASSYSRRGSGGAPEQFF. The CDR3, as DNA: TGTGCCAGCAGTTACTCGAGAAGGGGTAGCGGGGGGGCTCCTGAGCAGTTCTTC.